Below are 27 T cell receptor beta chains sequenced from a single sample in a study of metastatic and nonmetastatic thyroid tumors. TCRdb re-clonotyped the PCR reads via MiXCR. The sample holds approximately 12,000 clones; 30% to 40% are singletons and the top ten take 15% to 17%. Thyroid surgery was performed in patients who had received no treatment beforehand. The sequencing sample was made of tumor tissue. The origin of the receptors is a male donor with papillary thyroid cancer or a benign thyroid nodule (not recorded which). Some clones in this sample may be carry-over from other donors' samples.

The sample holds a few counts of this clone. The chain links TRBV6-1 to TRBJ2-7, with no clear D. V dropped 10 bases and J dropped 3 bases, with 7 bases sitting between them. Germline V lookup: CDR1 MNHNS, CDR2 SASEGT. This CDR3 is 10 amino acids long. The CDR3 DNA follows: TGTGCCACCCTATACTACGAGCAGTACTTC. Amino acid sequence: CATLYYEQYF.

The chain carries TRBV7-9 and TRBJ1-3, with D maybe TRBD1 (6 bases). Trimming cost V 5 bases and J 7 bases, with 12 bases left between them. Per the germline V gene, CDR1 is SEHNR and CDR2 is FQNEAQ (reference sequence). CDR3 length: 13 amino acids. CDR3 coding DNA: TGTGCCAGCAGCCGAAGGGGGGAGAACACCATATATTTT. Its protein is CASSRRGENTIYF.

This rearrangement joins TRBV9 to TRBJ2-7; 7 nucleotides line up with TRBD2. The CDR3 spans 15 residues. CDR1 and CDR2 (germline): SGDLS, YYNGEE. The V and J ends lost 0 bases and 4 bases, in that order; junction bases with no gene match: 7. The CDR3 nucleotides are TGTGCCAGCAGCGTAGTCGGTCGGGAGGTTTACGAGCAGTACTTC. Translated, it gives CASSVVGREVYEQYF.

The V call is TRBV20-1, the J call TRBJ1-5; D possibly corresponds to TRBD1 (5 bases). Trimming took off 1 base at V and 5 bases at J, with 9 bases between the two ends. CDR1 and CDR2 (germline): DFQATT, SNEGSKA (reference sequence). CDR3 length equals 13 residues. CDR3 region: CSARGQGHQPQHF. In DNA, the CDR3 is TGCAGTGCTAGAGGCCAGGGCCATCAGCCCCAGCATTTT.

This clone was seen a handful of times. This chain uses TRBV12-3 or TRBV12-4 with TRBJ2-1; no definite D call. Trimming cost V 5 bases and J 4 bases, with 18 bases left between them. The CDR3 runs to 16 residues. This CDR3 is CASSQKVGSRYNEQFF. As DNA, the CDR3 is TGTGCCAGCAGTCAAAAGGTCGGGTCTAGATACAATGAGCAGTTCTTC.

This clone was seen ten or more times. This chain connects TRBV20-1 to TRBJ2-1; TRBD1 agrees at 9 bases. J lost 6 bases, V lost 6 bases, and 6 bases had no gene match. Germline CDR1 and CDR2: DFQATT and SNEGSKA (reference sequence). This CDR3 is built from 13 residues. Here the CDR3 reads CSAGTGLGNEQFF. CDR3 coding DNA: TGCAGTGCGGGGACAGGGTTGGGCAATGAGCAGTTCTTC.

V is TRBV7-2 and J is TRBJ1-4; 7 positions agree with TRBD1. Germline CDR1 reads SGHTA; CDR2 reads FQGNSA. The V segment lost 1 base and the J segment 8 bases; nucleotides outside the gene matches: 4. This CDR3 comprises 14 residues. The CDR3 sequence is CASSLGPGQEKLFF. CDR3 coding DNA: TGTGCCAGCAGCTTAGGGCCGGGACAGGAAAAACTGTTTTTT.

This clone was seen more than once but under ten times. V and J are TRBV12-3 or TRBV12-4 and TRBJ1-4, with no clear D. The CDR3 is 14 residues long. V was shortened by 3 bases and J by 4 bases, with 9 bases between the two germline ends. CDR3 coding DNA: TGTGCCAGCAGTTTTGCAGGACGTAATGAAAAACTGTTTTTT. Its translation is CASSFAGRNEKLFF.

The rearrangement links TRBV6-1 to TRBJ2-7; 9 bases agree with TRBD2. The CDR3 is 17 residues long. V trimming: 4 bases; J trimming: 1 base; junction bases outside the gene matches: 11. The germline CDR1 and CDR2 sequences are MNHNS and SASEGT. CDR3 region: CASSADLIAGVSYEQYF. CDR3 nucleotides: TGTGCCAGCAGTGCGGACCTGATAGCGGGAGTATCCTACGAGCAGTACTTC.

The genes are TRBV5-4 and TRBJ2-1, with 8 positions matching TRBD1. The germline V gene has CDR1 SGHNT and CDR2 YYREEE (reference sequence). The V segment lost 3 bases and the J segment 3 bases; nucleotides outside the gene matches: 5. The CDR3 sequence is 15 residues long. The DNA for the CDR3 is TGTGCCAGCAGCTCCGGGACAGGAGACTACAATGAGCAGTTCTTC. Translation gives CASSSGTGDYNEQFF.

Remarks on this clone: A read error may produce the germline difference seen at one junction end. The V gene is TRBV6-1, the J gene TRBJ2-5, with D possibly being TRBD2 (6 bases). The germline V gene has CDR1 MNHNS and CDR2 SASEGT. The CDR3 covers 14 residues. The CDR3: CARTTTRHGGTQYF. CDR3 nucleotide sequence: TGTGCCAGAACCACAACTCGACATGGGGGGACCCAGTACTTT.

This chain connects TRBV11-2 to TRBJ2-7; TRBD1 matches 7 bases. This CDR3 comprises 13 residues. The V segment lost 6 bases and the J segment 3 bases; nucleotides outside the gene matches: 5. Per germline, CDR1 SGHAT and CDR2 FQNNGV. CDR3 nucleotide sequence: TGTGCCAGCAGTTCGACAGGGCGCTACGAGCAGTACTTC. Protein sequence: CASSSTGRYEQYF.

V is TRBV2 and J is TRBJ1-2, with D hard to call. Germline V CDR1 and CDR2: SNHLY, FYNNEI. V was trimmed by 5 bases and J by 4 bases, leaving 11 bases between them. There are 13 residues in the CDR3. In nucleotides, the CDR3 is TGTGCCAGCAGTATTCACCCTTCCTATGGCTACACCTTC. Amino acid sequence: CASSIHPSYGYTF.

The chain recombines TRBV29-1 with TRBJ2-7; D might be TRBD1 (7 bases). Germline CDR1 reads SQVTM; CDR2 reads ANQGSEA. Trimming pared 3 bases from V and 3 bases from J, leaving 15 bases between. The CDR3 has 14 residues. DNA for the CDR3: TGCAGCGTTGATGGGGGGAGACAGGGCTACGAGCAGTACTTC. Translating it yields CSVDGGRQGYEQYF.

In this sample, this clone turned up many times. The CDR3 protein is CASSYGDRGETQYF. The CDR3 DNA is TGTGCCAGCAGTTACGGGGACAGGGGAGAGACCCAGTACTTC. The chain links TRBV6-2 or TRBV6-3 to TRBJ2-5; 10 nucleotides match TRBD1. This CDR3 has 14 amino acids. The germline gives CDR1 MNHEY, CDR2 SVGEGT. Losses at the gene ends were 2 bases for V and 4 bases for J; bases not matched to a gene: 1.

The genes are TRBV7-8 and TRBJ2-7, with 8 bases fitting TRBD1. Trimming cost V 5 bases and J 6 bases; bases outside gene matches: 9. The germline V gene has CDR1 SGHVS and CDR2 FQNEAQ. CDR3 length: 14 amino acids. This CDR3 reads CASSLQGAGAEQYF. The DNA for the CDR3 is TGTGCCAGCAGCCTCCAGGGGGCAGGGGCCGAGCAGTACTTC.

Within the sample, this clone is medium-sized. This chain uses TRBV4-2 with TRBJ2-5; 9 nucleotides agree with TRBD2. The V segment lost 0 bases and the J segment 3 bases; nucleotides outside the gene matches: 11. Looked up from germline, CDR1 is LGHNA and CDR2 is YNFKEQ. The CDR3 covers 18 residues. CDR3 nucleotide sequence: TGTGCCAGCAGCCAAGACTGGCTAGCGGGAAAACAGAAAGAGACCCAGTACTTC. The encoded protein is CASSQDWLAGKQKETQYF.

On this clone itself: A junction end diverges from the germline sequence, so it may reflect a read error. The chain combines TRBV7-8 with TRBJ1-5, with D hard to call. The CDR3 runs to 12 residues. Germline CDR1 and CDR2: SGHVS and FQNEAQ. The CDR3: CASSGRVQPQAF. CDR3 nucleotides: TGTGCCAGCAGCGGCCGGGTGCAGCCCCAGGCTTTT.

The chain links TRBV7-2 to TRBJ1-6; tentatively, D is TRBD1 (6 bases). The CDR3 length is 16 residues. The germline gives CDR1 SGHTA, CDR2 FQGNSA. V was shortened by 2 bases and J by 6 bases, with 14 bases between the two germline ends. For the CDR3, the DNA is TGTGCCAGCAGCTTAACGTCTGGGGGCTCTAATTCACCCCTCCACTTT. Amino acids: CASSLTSGGSNSPLHF.

The chain couples TRBV7-9 to TRBJ2-7; D remains ambiguous. CDR1 and CDR2 from the germline V gene are SEHNR and FQNEAQ (reference sequence). V dropped 10 bases and J dropped 6 bases, with 25 bases sitting between them. This CDR3 has 15 amino acids. CDR3 sequence: CATHTQEVPFGEQYF. The DNA for the CDR3 is TGTGCCACCCACACGCAAGAAGTCCCTTTCGGCGAGCAGTACTTC.

This clone is labeled medium-sized. In DNA, the CDR3 is TGCGCCAGCAGCTTGGGGCAGGGGGCAGGTGGCTACACCTTC. Translated: CASSLGQGAGGYTF. The chain carries TRBV5-1 and TRBJ1-2; 8 bases fit TRBD1. The CDR3 spans 14 residues. Germline CDR1 and CDR2: SGHRS and YFSETQ. The trim removed 0 bases at V and 7 bases at J, leaving 5 bases unmatched.

This clone has more than one count but fewer than ten. The V and J genes are TRBV7-9 and TRBJ1-1; D uncertain. CDR1 SEHNR and CDR2 FQNEAQ come from the germline V gene (reference sequence). Deletions cut 4 bases from V and 4 bases from J, with 7 bases between. The CDR3 length is 12 residues. The CDR3 reads CASSSFSTEAFF. In nucleotides, the CDR3 is TGTGCCAGCAGCTCCTTTTCCACTGAAGCTTTCTTT.

The J gene is TRBJ1-1, the V gene TRBV28, with 7 bases that match TRBD1. Germline V gives CDR1 MDHEN, CDR2 SYDVKM. CDR3 length equals 15 residues. The CDR3 region is CAVVATDRTTGVTFF. Written as DNA, the CDR3 is TGTGCAGTCGTGGCGACGGACAGGACCACTGGAGTGACTTTCTTT.

The chain is built from TRBV7-8 and TRBJ2-7; D may be TRBD1 (5 bases). CDR1 is SGHVS and CDR2 is FQNEAQ in the germline V gene. Deletions cut 5 bases from V and 8 bases from J, with 13 bases between. The CDR3 spans 12 residues. Here the CDR3 reads CASSLDSHKQYF. The CDR3 coding sequence is TGTGCCAGCAGCCTCGACAGCCACAAGCAGTACTTC. Supplemented by reference TRBV7-8 and TRBJ2-7, the full variable domain reads GAGVSQSPRYKVAKRGQDVALRCDPISGHVSLFWYQQALGQGPEFLTYFQNEAQLDKSGLPSDRFFAERPEGSVSTLKIQRTQQEDSAVYLCASSLDSHKQYFGPGTRLTVT.

About this clone itself: It may be a read error: a sequence one base away is much more abundant. J is TRBJ2-7 and V is TRBV6-5, with D maybe TRBD2 (6 bases). Germline CDR1 MNHEY, CDR2 SVGAGI. This CDR3 is built from 14 residues. CDR3 in amino acids: CASIYSVPGGEQYF. The CDR3, as DNA: TGTGCCAGCATTTACTCGGTTCCCGGAGGGGAGCAGTACTTC.

This clone was seen repeatedly, ten times or more. The chain employs TRBV3-1 and TRBJ2-5, with 14 nucleotides matching TRBD2. The J segment lost 3 bases and the V segment lost 5 bases, leaving 5 bases of the junction unmatched. Germline CDR1 is LGHDT and CDR2 is YNNKEL (reference sequence). The CDR3 has 16 residues. CDR3 amino acids: CASSSTGLAGEETQYF. DNA of the CDR3: TGTGCCAGCAGCTCAACGGGACTAGCGGGGGAAGAGACCCAGTACTTC.

The CDR3 loop reads CSARPPLDRSFKSDTF. CDR3 DNA sequence: TGCAGTGCTAGGCCACCCCTGGACAGGTCCTTTAAGAGTGACACCTTC. The V gene is TRBV20-1, the J gene TRBJ1-2; 7 bases fit TRBD1. V was pared by 3 bases and J by 12 bases, with 22 bases of the junction left unmatched. Germline CDR1 is DFQATT and CDR2 is SNEGSKA (reference sequence). The CDR3 runs 16 residues.